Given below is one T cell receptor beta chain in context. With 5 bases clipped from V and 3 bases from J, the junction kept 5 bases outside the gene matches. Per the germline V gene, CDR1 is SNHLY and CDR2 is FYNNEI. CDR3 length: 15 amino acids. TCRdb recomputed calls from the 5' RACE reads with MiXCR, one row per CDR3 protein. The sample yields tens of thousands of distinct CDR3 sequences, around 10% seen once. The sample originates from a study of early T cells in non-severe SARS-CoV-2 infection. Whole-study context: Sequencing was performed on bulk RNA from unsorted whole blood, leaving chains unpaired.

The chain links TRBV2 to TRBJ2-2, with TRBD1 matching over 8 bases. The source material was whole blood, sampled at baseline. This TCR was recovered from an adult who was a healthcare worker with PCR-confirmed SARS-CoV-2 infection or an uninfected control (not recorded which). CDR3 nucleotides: TGTGCCAGCAGTTACAGGGGGTCGGACACCGGGGAGCTGTTTTTT. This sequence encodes CASSYRGSDTGELFF.